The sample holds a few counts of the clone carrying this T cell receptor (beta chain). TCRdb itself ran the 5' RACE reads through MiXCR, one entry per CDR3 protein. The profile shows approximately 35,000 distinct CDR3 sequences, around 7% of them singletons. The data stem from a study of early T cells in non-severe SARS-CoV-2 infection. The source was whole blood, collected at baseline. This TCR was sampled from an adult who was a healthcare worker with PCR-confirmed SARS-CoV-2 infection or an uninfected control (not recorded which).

The CDR3 nucleotides read TGTGCCAGCAGCCTAATTCCGGGACAGGGCGGTTCACCCCTCCACTTT. This encodes CASSLIPGQGGSPLHF. The J gene is TRBJ1-6, the V gene TRBV6-5; 9 bases agree with TRBD1. This CDR3 has 16 amino acids. V was clipped by 6 bases and J by 9 bases; unmatched bases: 12. Looked up from germline, CDR1 is MNHEY and CDR2 is SVGAGI.